Listed below are T cell receptor beta chains from one sample, sequenced in a study of cytomegalovirus exposure and HLA in healthy donors. Data came from immunoSEQ multiplex PCR; TCRdb stores just in-frame clones and leaves some out. The repertoire holds 160,000 or so clones, less than 85% seen once, with 4.3% in the top ten. Sequencing used PBMCs. The receptors were sampled from a middle-aged man in good health and CMV-seronegative. CDR3s include the opening cysteine and the closing phenylalanine or tryptophan. Fields, in order: D gene, clone size, V gene, J gene, CDR3 DNA, CDR3 protein. The D gene is left open where the match is weak. Part of the rows lack a size; the others show once, few, many or a class for expanded clones.

NA	NA	TRBV29-1	TRBJ1-1	TGCAGCGTTGAAGGTCCAGAGGGTACTGAAGCTTTCTTT	CSVEGPEGTEAFF
TRBD2	NA	TRBV29-1	TRBJ2-5	TGCAGCGTCGTACTAGCGGGGTACCAAGAGACCCAGTACTTC	CSVVLAGYQETQYF
TRBD1	NA	TRBV6-5	TRBJ1-5	TGTGCCAGCAGTTTAGGACAGGGGCAACAGCCCCAGCATTTT	CASSLGQGQQPQHF
TRBD2	once	TRBV7-6	TRBJ2-1	TGTGCCAGCAGCTTATTCACGGCGGGGGGACTCTACAATGAGCAGTTCTTC	CASSLFTAGGLYNEQFF
NA	few	TRBV19	TRBJ1-2	TGTGCCAGTAGTCCGAGGAACTATGGCTACACCTTC	CASSPRNYGYTF
TRBD1	NA	TRBV28	TRBJ1-2	TGTGCCAGCAGCCAATCGACAGGGCCAAACTATGGCTACACCTTC	CASSQSTGPNYGYTF
NA	once	TRBV5-6	TRBJ1-5	TGTGCCAGCAGCTTAGGACAGTATCAGCCCCAGCATTTT	CASSLGQYQPQHF
TRBD1	few	TRBV5-1	TRBJ2-2	TGCGCCAGCAGCTGGGGACAGGGGCAACCCGGGGAGCTGTTTTTT	CASSWGQGQPGELFF
NA	NA	TRBV6-1	TRBJ2-5	TGTGCCAGCAGTGAAACTGGCCGAGGGGAGACCCAGTACTTC	CASSETGRGETQYF
NA	NA	TRBV11-2	TRBJ2-5	TGTGCCAGCAGCCCAGGGTCGGAGACCCAGTACTTC	CASSPGSETQYF
NA	NA	TRBV30	TRBJ1-2	TGTGCCTGGATCAGGTCCGAAGGAGGCTACACCTTC	CAWIRSEGGYTF
TRBD2	NA	TRBV18	TRBJ2-5	TGTGCCAGCTCACCACCGGTCGGACTAGCGGGGGGGCAAGAGTACTTC	CASSPPVGLAGGQEYF
TRBD1	NA	TRBV7-9	TRBJ1-5	TGTGCCAGCAGCCCGGAGGGCAGGGGGTTTGCGCAGCCCCAGCATTTT	CASSPEGRGFAQPQHF
NA	once	TRBV29-1	TRBJ2-3	TGCAGCGTTTACACAGATACGCAGTATTTT	CSVYTDTQYF
TRBD1	once	TRBV30	TRBJ1-2	TGTGCCTGGAGTGTCGACAGGGGGGCCCCGGTCTTAGACTATGGCTACACCTTC	CAWSVDRGAPVLDYGYTF
NA	NA	TRBV7-8	TRBJ2-5	TGTGCCAGCAGCTCCCACCCCTCGACAGGCCAAGAGACCCAGTACTTC	CASSSHPSTGQETQYF
TRBD1	NA	TRBV30	TRBJ1-2	TGTGCCTGGAGCGAACAGGGGGCGGACGGCTACACCTTC	CAWSEQGADGYTF
TRBD1	few	TRBV5-1	TRBJ1-1	TGCGCCAGCAGCTATCTGGGGGGACAGGGGGCAGGGAACACTGAAGCTTTCTTT	CASSYLGGQGAGNTEAFF
NA	NA	TRBV6-5	TRBJ1-6	TGTGCCAGCAGTTACGCAGGGGAGCGTTCACCCCTCCACTTT	CASSYAGERSPLHF
TRBD1	NA	TRBV6-5	TRBJ1-1	TGTGCCAGCAGTGACCGGGACAGGGGAAAGGCTTTCTTT	CASSDRDRGKAFF